The clone carrying this T cell receptor beta chain was seen a single time. Its antigen remains unidentified. Measured with immunoSEQ multiplex PCR; TCRdb has only the in-frame clones, and not every one. Of 25,000 to 30,000 clones in the sample, approximately 81% are singletons; the top ten hold roughly a sixth. This sample was taken from a study of OX40 agonist ivuxolimab in advanced cancers. Findings and limits, study-wide: At 0.1 to 3.0 mg/kg, CD4+ and CD8+ blood T cells expanded clonally by week 6.

The sequence derives from an adult with an advanced solid tumor such as melanoma, head and neck, liver or kidney cancer. The source was CD4+ or CD8+ T cells sorted from blood, collected in a trial of the OX40 agonist ivuxolimab.

CDR3 residues: CASSFGRAELFF. CDR3 DNA sequence: TGTGCCAGCAGCTTCGGGAGAGCGGAGCTGTTTTTT. The chain links TRBV5-4 to TRBJ2-2, with a possible D match to TRBD2 (6 bases). The CDR3 runs to 12 residues. V was cut by 2 bases and J by 10 bases, with 9 bases left in between. Germline V gene lookup returns CDR1 SGHNT and CDR2 YYREEE (reference sequence).